What follows is one TCR beta chain and its context. The record originates from a study of memory CD4+ T cells and cytomegalovirus serostatus. Study in general: Of the healthy Belgian adults, several were CMV seropositive and 20 to 30 seronegative.

The sort gate was single viable CD3+CD4+CD8-CD45RO+ cells for memory CD4+ T cells. Positive selection with CD4 microbeads enriched total CD4+ T cells. The germline gives CDR1 SGHVS, CDR2 FQNEAQ. The CDR3 sequence is 14 residues long. The V gene end was trimmed by 4 bases and the J gene end by 2 bases; junction bases not matched to a gene: 2. Repertoires were generated with immunoSEQ multiplex PCR, while TCRdb's copy carries only in-frame clones and drops some. The sample lists 35,000 to 50,000 clones; over 70% were seen once. The sequence was obtained from an adult in good health and CMV-seronegative. Sequenced: memory CD4+ T cells from blood. The V and J genes are TRBV7-8 and TRBJ2-7; 10 bases align to TRBD1. The CDR3 loop reads CASSSTGGPYEQYF. The CDR3 nucleotides read TGTGCCAGCAGCTCGACAGGGGGCCCCTACGAGCAGTACTTC. Filled out from reference TRBV7-8 and TRBJ2-7, the complete variable domain reads GAGVSQSPRYKVAKRGQDVALRCDPISGHVSLFWYQQALGQGPEFLTYFQNEAQLDKSGLPSDRFFAERPEGSVSTLKIQRTQQEDSAVYLCASSSTGGPYEQYFGPGTRLTVT.